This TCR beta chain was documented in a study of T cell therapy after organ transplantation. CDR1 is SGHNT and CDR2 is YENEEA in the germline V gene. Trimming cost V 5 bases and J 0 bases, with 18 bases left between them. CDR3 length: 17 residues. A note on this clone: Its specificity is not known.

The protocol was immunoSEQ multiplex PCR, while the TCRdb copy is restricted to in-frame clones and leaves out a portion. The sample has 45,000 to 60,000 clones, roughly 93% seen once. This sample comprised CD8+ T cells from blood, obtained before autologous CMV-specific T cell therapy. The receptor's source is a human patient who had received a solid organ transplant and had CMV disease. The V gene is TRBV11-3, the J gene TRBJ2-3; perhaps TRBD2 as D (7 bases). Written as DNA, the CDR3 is TGTGCCAGCAGCCGGGGAGGGGGGGCCCCGAGCACAGATACGCAGTATTTT. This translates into CASSRGGGAPSTDTQYF.